One sample yielded the 2 T cell receptor beta chains listed below, sequenced in a study of OX40 agonist ivuxolimab in advanced cancers. The table came from immunoSEQ multiplex PCR; TCRdb's copy has only in-frame clones and leaves some out. The table shows roughly 56,000 clones, with approximately 83% occurring only once. This sample comprised CD4+ or CD8+ T cells sorted from blood, obtained in a trial of the OX40 agonist ivuxolimab. All receptors derive from an adult with an advanced solid tumor such as melanoma, head and neck, liver or kidney cancer.

The CDR3 bases are TGTGCCAGCTCACCTTCCCCGATCGGAACAGACGCCACAGATACGCAGTATTTT. It is translated as CASSPSPIGTDATDTQYF. The chain couples TRBV18 to TRBJ2-3, with unresolved D. The CDR3 consists of 18 residues. Trimming removed 3 bases from V and 2 bases from J, with 21 bases in between. Germline V lookup: CDR1 KGHSH, CDR2 LQKENI. The whole variable domain, remainder taken from reference TRBV18 and TRBJ2-3, is NAGVMQNPRHLVRRRGQEARLRCSPMKGHSHVYWYRQLPEEGLKFMVYLQKENIIDESGMPKERFSAEFPKEGPSILRIQQVVRGDSAAYFCASSPSPIGTDATDTQYFGPGTRLTVL.

The chain has TRBV4-2 and TRBJ2-7; a weak D match, TRBD2 (5 bases). This CDR3 has 15 amino acids. V dropped 0 bases and J dropped 8 bases, with 17 bases sitting between them. Germline values: CDR1 LGHNA, CDR2 YNFKEQ. The CDR3 spells CASSQDIRESYKQYF. CDR3 in DNA: TGTGCCAGCAGCCAAGATATTAGGGAGAGTTACAAGCAGTACTTC.